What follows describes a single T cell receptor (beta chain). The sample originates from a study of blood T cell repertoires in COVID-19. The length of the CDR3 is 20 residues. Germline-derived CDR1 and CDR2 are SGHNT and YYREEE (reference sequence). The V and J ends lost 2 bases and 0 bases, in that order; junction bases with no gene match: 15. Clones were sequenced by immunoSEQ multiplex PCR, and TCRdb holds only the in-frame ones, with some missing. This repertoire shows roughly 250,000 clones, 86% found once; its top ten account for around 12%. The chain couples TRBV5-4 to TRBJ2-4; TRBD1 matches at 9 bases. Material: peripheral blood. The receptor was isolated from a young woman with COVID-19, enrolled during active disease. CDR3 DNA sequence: TGTGCCAGCAGCTTTGCCTCGGGACAGGGTTTTAATAGAGCCAAAAACATTCAGTACTTC. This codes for CASSFASGQGFNRAKNIQYF.